These 13 T cell receptor beta chains originate from one sample sequenced in a study of radiotherapy plus CTLA-4 blockade in lung cancer. Sequencing was performed with immunoSEQ multiplex PCR; in TCRdb, only in-frame clones are kept and a portion is missing. Among 85,000 to 120,000 clones listed, 70% to 90% were seen once. Source: peripheral blood, taken from a patient treated with radiotherapy plus ipilimumab. These TCRs come from a human donor with non-small cell lung cancer that progressed on radiotherapy plus ipilimumab. Some clones in this sample may be carry-over from other donors' samples.

The chain joins TRBV29-1 to TRBJ1-1; the D is unclear. Trimming removed 2 bases at V and 3 bases at J, with 7 bases between. The CDR3 consists of 12 residues. The V gene's germline CDR1 is SQVTM and CDR2 ANQGSEA. The CDR3 nucleotides are TGCAGCGTTGAATACACGGACACTGAAGCTTTCTTT. Its translation is CSVEYTDTEAFF. Filled out from reference TRBV29-1 and TRBJ1-1, the complete variable domain reads SAVISQKPSRDICQRGTSLTIQCQVDSQVTMMFWYRQQPGQSLTLIATANQGSEATYESGFVIDKFPISRPNLTFSTLTVSNMSPEDSSIYLCSVEYTDTEAFFGQGTRLTVV.

In DNA, the CDR3 is TGCGCCAGCCAATTGGGGGTAGCCAAAAACATTCAGTACTTC. Protein product: CASQLGVAKNIQYF. The genes are TRBV5-1 and TRBJ2-4, with D perhaps assigned TRBD1 or TRBD2 (5 bases each). V was trimmed by 7 bases and J by 0 bases, leaving 11 bases between them. This CDR3 has 14 residues. CDR1 and CDR2 (germline): SGHRS, YFSETQ. Drawing the rest from reference TRBV5-1 and TRBJ2-4, the complete variable domain is KAGVTQTPRYLIKTRGQQVTLSCSPISGHRSVSWYQQTPGQGLQFLFEYFSETQRNKGNFPGRFSGRQFSNSRSEMNVSTLELGDSALYLCASQLGVAKNIQYFGAGTRLSVL.

The rearrangement links TRBV6-6 to TRBJ1-5, with a tentative D call TRBD1 (5 bases). Trimming cost V 2 bases and J 7 bases, with 12 bases left between them. CDR1 is MNHNY and CDR2 is SVGAGI in the germline V gene (reference sequence). CDR3 length: 14 amino acids. The CDR3 sequence: CASSYRAGGQPQHF. The DNA for the CDR3 is TGTGCCAGCAGTTACAGGGCGGGGGGGCAGCCCCAGCATTTT.

In its sample, this clone was seen a few times. The chain carries TRBV5-8 and TRBJ2-5, with 12 bases lining up with TRBD1. The CDR3 is made up of 17 amino acids. With V trimmed by 3 bases and J by 5 bases, 11 bases remained unmatched. Germline V gene lookup returns CDR1 SGHTS and CDR2 YDEGEE. The CDR3 DNA follows: TGTGCCAGCAGCTCGGGACAGGGGGCGTGGATGGGGGAGACCCAGTACTTC. Residues: CASSSGQGAWMGETQYF.

V gene TRBV5-1 combines with J gene TRBJ1-4; perhaps TRBD1 as D (6 bases). The CDR3 covers 15 residues. Germline V lookup: CDR1 SGHRS, CDR2 YFSETQ. V lost 4 bases, J lost 5 bases, and 15 bases lay in between. CDR3 protein: CASSPSGQGNEKLFF. In DNA form, the CDR3 reads TGCGCCAGCAGCCCCTCGGGCCAGGGGAATGAAAAACTGTTTTTT.

The chain combines TRBV29-1 with TRBJ2-7; 8 bases agree with TRBD1. CDR3 size: 14 residues. V lost 7 bases to trimming and J lost 3 bases; unmatched junction nucleotides: 11. The germline CDR1 and CDR2 sequences are SQVTM and ANQGSEA. The CDR3 DNA is TGCAGCGATACTCTGGGGGACAGGCGCTACGAGCAGTACTTC. This gives the protein CSDTLGDRRYEQYF.

This chain joins TRBV9 and TRBJ2-1; D may be TRBD2 (5 bases). Trimming stripped 1 base from V and 0 bases from J, with 8 bases between. The CDR3 sequence is 15 residues long. Per germline, CDR1 SGDLS and CDR2 YYNGEE. The CDR3 nucleotides read TGTGCCAGCAGCGTATACGGAGGCTCCTACAATGAGCAGTTCTTC. As protein: CASSVYGGSYNEQFF.

This clone was observed once. The V gene is TRBV5-4, the J gene TRBJ2-5; perhaps D is TRBD1 or TRBD2 (5 bases each). CDR1 is SGHNT, CDR2 YYREEE, per germline (reference sequence). The CDR3 runs 16 residues. V gave up 4 bases and J gave up 2 bases, with 18 bases separating them. CDR3 DNA sequence: TGTGCCAGCAGCATTGGGTGGACGGGACGACAAGAGACCCAGTACTTC. Translating gives CASSIGWTGRQETQYF. Looking up the rest from reference TRBV5-4 and TRBJ2-5 gives the full variable domain: ETGVTQSPTHLIKTRGQQVTLRCSSQSGHNTVSWYQQALGQGPQFIFQYYREEENGRGNFPPRFSGLQFPNYSSELNVNALELDDSALYLCASSIGWTGRQETQYFGPGTRLLVL.

The J gene is TRBJ2-7, the V gene TRBV14; 9 bases align to TRBD1. Per germline, CDR1 SGHDN and CDR2 FVKESK. CDR3 size: 18 residues. V trimming: 6 bases; J trimming: 0 bases; junction bases outside the gene matches: 15. The CDR3 region is CASSPDRGDLLFSYEQYF. The CDR3 DNA is TGTGCCAGCAGTCCAGACAGGGGGGACCTCCTATTCTCCTACGAGCAGTACTTC. The full variable domain, its missing parts supplied by reference TRBV14 and TRBJ2-7, is EAGVTQFPSHSVIEKGQTVTLRCDPISGHDNLYWYRRVMGKEIKFLLHFVKESKQDESGMPNNRFLAERTGGTYSTLKVQPAELEDSGVYFCASSPDRGDLLFSYEQYFGPGTRLTVT.

J is TRBJ1-6 and V is TRBV9, with D perhaps matching TRBD1 (5 bases). Germline V gene lookup returns CDR1 SGDLS and CDR2 YYNGEE. V lost 4 bases and J 4 bases, leaving 15 bases between the germline ends. The CDR3 consists of 16 residues. This CDR3 is CASSSGAWGYNSPLHF. The CDR3 nucleotides read TGTGCCAGCAGCTCCGGGGCCTGGGGTTATAATTCACCCCTCCACTTT. Full variable domain (missing parts from reference TRBV9 and TRBJ1-6): DSGVTQTPKHLITATGQRVTLRCSPRSGDLSVYWYQQSLDQGLQFLIQYYNGEERAKGNILERFSAQQFPDLHSELNLSSLELGDSALYFCASSSGAWGYNSPLHFGNGTRLTVT.

The chain links TRBV14 to TRBJ2-7, with D hard to call. There are 11 residues in the CDR3. Germline CDR1 and CDR2: SGHDN and FVKESK. With 6 bases removed from V and 3 bases from J, the gap between germline ends came to 6 bases. The CDR3 DNA sequence: TGTGCCAGCAGGGGTTACTACGAGCAGTACTTC. Translation: CASRGYYEQYF.

The rearrangement uses TRBV7-3 and TRBJ2-2; D possibly matches TRBD1 or TRBD2 (5 bases each). V shed 6 bases and J shed 14 bases, with 25 bases lying between them. Germline assignment: CDR1 SGHTA and CDR2 FQGTGA. The CDR3 runs to 15 residues. The DNA for the CDR3 is TGTGCCAGCAGGATTGGGACGTCTGGCGAGGGACGTCTGTTTTTT. Residues: CASRIGTSGEGRLFF.

This chain joins TRBV7-9 and TRBJ2-2, with 7 nucleotides matching TRBD1. Germline V CDR1 and CDR2: SEHNR, FQNEAQ (reference sequence). Unmatched junction bases numbered 2, after V lost 5 bases and J lost 5 bases. This CDR3 has 13 residues. The CDR3 DNA reads as TGTGCCAGCAGCGAACAGGGGACCGGGGAGCTGTTTTTT. It is translated as CASSEQGTGELFF.